Listed here is a single T cell receptor (beta chain). Antigen specificity is unknown. 5'RACE, which relied on constant-segment primers, yielded TCR alpha and TCR beta cDNA libraries carrying sample barcodes and UMIs. TCRdb called the 5' RACE reads again in MiXCR, with one record for every CDR3 protein. The data show roughly 300,000 distinct CDR3 sequences, roughly 8.2% seen once. The data are from a study of T-cell memory formation after mild COVID-19. Overall study context: Each donor largely had its own TCR clusters.

Whole-study results and caveats: Clones that got smaller from day 15 to 85 had even CD4/CD8, while clones growing later tipped toward CD4+. Cross-reactive memory appears to have joined, as suggested by some responding clones showing up in pre-infection memory.

Germline assignment: CDR1 SGHRS and CDR2 YFSETQ. V was cut by 4 bases and J by 6 bases, with 19 bases left in between. The CDR3 consists of 15 residues. Sequencing input: PBMCs or a T cell subset sorted from them (not recorded which). This chain uses TRBV5-1 with TRBJ1-2, with D uncertain. The receptor's source is a man between 18 and 29 years old who had mild COVID-19 (a few samples of this study predate the infection). Cell type and time point are not known. This CDR3 reads CASSLSPGSGNGYTF. The CDR3 DNA reads as TGCGCCAGCAGCCTCAGTCCGGGAAGTGGGAATGGCTACACCTTC.